The T cell receptor beta chain described here comes from a study of beta chain features in type 1 diabetes. The study, taken as a whole, reports: Patients with Type 1 diabetes showed moderately but significantly shorter TCRB CDR3s in all four CD4+ subsets.

Expressed TCRB transcripts were sequenced because the isolated RNA had all been reverse transcribed beforehand. Method: immunoSEQ multiplex PCR; TCRdb's copy keeps in-frame clones and lacks some. The sample consists of 300,000 to 350,000 clones, roughly 14% of them appearing once. About this clone itself: The antigen is undetermined. The same CDR3 is also encoded by other DNA sequences in this sample.

The CDR3 contains 16 residues. With 2 bases clipped from V and 4 bases from J, the junction kept 4 bases outside the gene matches. Germline assignment: CDR1 MDHEN and CDR2 SYDVKM. V usage is TRBV28 and J usage is TRBJ2-7, with TRBD2 matching over 14 bases. The sample taken for sequencing was naive CD4+ T cells from blood. This TCR was recovered from a woman aged 18-30 years with type 1 diabetes. The CDR3 coding sequence is TGTGCCAGCAGTTTAGGAGGGACTAGCGGGAGTTACGAGCAGTACTTC. Protein: CASSLGGTSGSYEQYF.